The sequence of this T cell receptor beta chain was determined in a study of CD8 T cells in Susac syndrome. RNA amounts of roughly 0.45 to 1 ug underwent reverse transcription with random hexamers. Multiplex PCR with immunoSEQ amplified the TCR beta CDR3 across 54 Vbeta and 13 Jbeta. TCRdb used MiXCR to reprocess the immunoSEQ multiplex PCR reads, holding one entry per CDR3 protein. Of over 65,000 distinct CDR3 sequences in the sample, roughly 91% were seen once. Notes on this clonotype: Its matching antigen is unknown.

Points from the study as a whole: The CD4+ T cell repertoires of Susac syndrome were found to show no clonal expansion.

TCR beta from blood CD8+ and CD4+ T cells was sequenced. Purification of the CD8+ and CD4+ T cells relied on negative isolation, and TEMRA cells underwent FACS enrichment. The receptor comes from a human donor with Susac syndrome. The sequenced material came from CD4+ T cells from PBMCs.

DNA of the CDR3: TGTGCCAGCAGCCCCGTGGGGCGGGAGACGGACGAGCAGTACTTC. Translated, it gives CASSPVGRETDEQYF. V and J are TRBV7-9 and TRBJ2-7; 7 bases fit TRBD2. The ends lost 5 bases at V and 5 bases at J; junction bases unmatched: 12. The CDR3 has 15 amino acids. The V gene's germline CDR1 is SEHNR and CDR2 FQNEAQ (reference sequence).